The 5 T cell receptor beta chains given below trace back to one sample, sequenced in a study of T cells in Graves' hyperthyroidism and ophthalmopathy. It was RNA transcripts that yielded the amplified TCR beta CDR3 regions. HTBI primers drove first-round RT-PCR of the TCR CDR3. MiXCR, run by TCRdb on the multiplex PCR reads, gives a single entry per CDR3 protein. Of about 270,000 distinct CDR3 sequences listed, around 25% are singletons. Sequencing was carried out using blood. All receptors derive from a man aged 35 to 55 with Graves' hyperthyroidism that later progressed to Graves' ophthalmopathy.

The V call is TRBV12-3 or TRBV12-4, the J call TRBJ2-5; 8 bases match TRBD2. CDR3 length: 14 residues. Unmatched junction bases numbered 9, after V lost 7 bases and J lost 5 bases. The CDR3 DNA follows: TGTGCCAGCACGGCTAGCGGGTACTTGGAGACCCAGTACTTC. It specifies CASTASGYLETQYF.

This clonotype was seen many times. Here the CDR3 DNA reads TGTGCCAGCACCCACGAGAGCATTCAGTACTTC. Residues: CASTHESIQYF. The chain couples TRBV6-1 to TRBJ2-4; no reliable D call. The CDR3 contains 11 residues. Germline-derived CDR1 and CDR2 are MNHNS and SASEGT. Trimming removed 7 bases at V and 9 bases at J, with 10 bases between.

The chain employs TRBV2 and TRBJ2-7; 14 bases are a match to TRBD2. The V and J ends lost 4 bases and 9 bases, in that order; junction bases with no gene match: 5. CDR1 and CDR2 from the germline V gene are SNHLY and FYNNEI. The CDR3 contains 14 residues. DNA of the CDR3: TGTGCCAGCAGTGCCGGGACTAGCGGGAGTTGGCAGTACTTC. It specifies CASSAGTSGSWQYF.

This clonotype showed up many times. J is TRBJ2-7 and V is TRBV19, with D uncertain. V was clipped by 3 bases and J by 0 bases, with 6 bases between them. The germline V gene has CDR1 LNHDA and CDR2 SQIVND (reference sequence). The CDR3 contains 13 residues. CDR3 in DNA: TGTGCCAGTAGTATCGGCGGCTCCTACGAGCAGTACTTC. The encoded protein is CASSIGGSYEQYF. Variable domain in full (rest from reference TRBV19 and TRBJ2-7): DGGITQSPKYLFRKEGQNVTLSCEQNLNHDAMYWYRQDPGQGLRLIYYSQIVNDFQKGDIAEGYSVSREKKESFPLTVTSAQKNPTAFYLCASSIGGSYEQYFGPGTRLTVT.

This clonotype has a handful of counts. The rearrangement joins TRBV20-1 to TRBJ2-7; 11 nucleotides match TRBD2. The CDR3 totals 14 residues. The junction had 8 bases not matched to a gene; V was cut back by 6 bases and J by 4 bases. The germline CDR1 and CDR2 sequences are DFQATT and SNEGSKA (reference sequence). CDR3 protein: CSATSGSGRYEQYF. CDR3 nucleotides: TGCAGTGCCACTAGCGGGAGCGGGAGGTACGAGCAGTACTTC.